A single sample gave rise to the 24 T cell receptor beta chains below, sequenced in a study of CD8+CD57+ T cells in acquired aplastic anemia. Both TCR beta VDJ combination and CDR3 sequence profiling were carried out. Genomic DNA was the template for this profiling. MiXCR, applied by TCRdb to the reads, yields one record per CDR3 protein. In the table there are roughly 150,000 distinct CDR3 sequences, more than 45% of which are singletons. The patients chosen for sequencing had shown expansion of CD8+CD57+ cells (detected by flow cytometry). The sequencing input was sorted CD4+, CD8+, or CD8+CD57+ T cells (not recorded which) from PBMCs. The receptor set was obtained from a human donor with aplastic anemia.

Comment on this clonotype: A read error may produce the germline difference seen at one junction end. The rearrangement joins TRBV7-2 to TRBJ2-2, with D perhaps matching TRBD2 (6 bases). The CDR3 extends over 12 amino acids. CDR1 and CDR2 from the germline V gene are SGHTA and FQGNSA. The CDR3 reads CASGLGRGEPFF. The CDR3 DNA sequence: TGTGCCAGCGGCTTAGGGCGCGGGGAGCCGTTTTTT.

In its sample, this clonotype was seen many times. The V and J genes are TRBV14 and TRBJ1-1; no definite D call. Trimming shortened V by 0 bases and J by 4 bases, and 6 bases separated the two germline ends. This CDR3 spans 13 amino acids. Germline V gene data show CDR1 as SGHDN and CDR2 as FVKESK. The CDR3 region is CASSQDMSTEAFF. In DNA, the CDR3 is TGTGCCAGCAGCCAAGATATGAGCACTGAAGCTTTCTTT.

Note on this clonotype: A much larger clone differs by one base, so this may be a read error. The gene calls are TRBV19 and TRBJ2-1; 8 bases fit TRBD2. This CDR3 contains 14 residues. Germline V lookup: CDR1 LNHDA, CDR2 SQIVND (reference sequence). The DNA for the CDR3 is TGTGCCAGTTTTAGCGGGGCCTCCTACAATGAGCGGTTCTTC. Translated, it gives CASFSGASYNERFF.

The rearrangement joins TRBV24-1 to TRBJ2-3, with D unclear. The CDR3 totals 13 residues. Between the trimmed V and J ends, which lost 3 bases and 9 bases, there was a span of 12 bases. Per the germline V gene, CDR1 is KGHDR and CDR2 is SFDVKD. The CDR3 loop is CATSDVDGDTQYF. As DNA, the CDR3 is TGTGCCACCAGTGATGTGGATGGAGACACGCAGTATTTT.

The sample holds many counts of this clonotype. The J gene is TRBJ2-7, the V gene TRBV12-3 or TRBV12-4; no clear D. CDR3 size: 13 residues. Trimming left V 6 bases short and J 4 bases short, with 13 bases between. In nucleotides, the CDR3 is TGTGCCAGCAGCCCCATCGGGCCGTACGAGCAGTACTTC. Protein: CASSPIGPYEQYF.

V usage is TRBV19 and J usage is TRBJ2-7, with 7 bases that match TRBD1. The trim removed 0 bases at V and 4 bases at J, leaving 6 bases unmatched. The CDR3 has 15 amino acids. The germline V gene encodes CDR1 LNHDA and CDR2 SQIVND (reference sequence). DNA of the CDR3: TGTGCCAGTAGTATAGATCGGGACAGAGAATACGAGCAGTACTTC. Its translation: CASSIDRDREYEQYF. The whole variable domain, filled in from reference TRBV19 and TRBJ2-7, reads DGGITQSPKYLFRKEGQNVTLSCEQNLNHDAMYWYRQDPGQGLRLIYYSQIVNDFQKGDIAEGYSVSREKKESFPLTVTSAQKNPTAFYLCASSIDRDREYEQYFGPGTRLTVT.

This clonotype was counted a few times. This chain joins TRBV24-1 and TRBJ2-5, with D maybe TRBD1 (6 bases). This CDR3 contains 17 residues. The germline gives CDR1 KGHDR, CDR2 SFDVKD. The V gene lost 10 bases and the J gene lost 4 bases, with 27 bases spanning the gap. The chain's CDR3 is CATAPGQEMGNRETQYF. DNA for the CDR3: TGTGCCACAGCCCCGGGACAAGAGATGGGGAACCGAGAGACCCAGTACTTC.

J is TRBJ2-3 and V is TRBV4-1; TRBD1 is a possible D gene (6 bases). V was shortened by 4 bases and J by 1 base, with 12 bases between the two germline ends. CDR1 is MGHRA, CDR2 YSYEKL, per germline. The CDR3 extends over 15 amino acids. The chain's CDR3 is CASSLLGAGTDTQYF. Here the CDR3 DNA reads TGCGCCAGCAGCCTCCTGGGGGCCGGCACAGATACGCAGTATTTT.

This clonotype was seen repeatedly, ten times or more. V usage is TRBV2 and J usage is TRBJ2-7; 7 positions agree with TRBD2. The CDR3 extends over 16 amino acids. The trim removed 2 bases at V and 3 bases at J, leaving 10 bases unmatched. Germline CDR1 reads SNHLY; CDR2 reads FYNNEI. The chain's CDR3 is CASSEFSSGHNYEQYF. The CDR3 bases are TGTGCCAGCAGTGAATTTTCTAGCGGACATAACTACGAGCAGTACTTC. The full variable domain, completed using reference TRBV2 and TRBJ2-7, is EPEVTQTPSHQVTQMGQEVILRCVPISNHLYFYWYRQILGQKVEFLVSFYNNEISEKSEIFDDQFSVERPDGSNFTLKIRSTKLEDSAMYFCASSEFSSGHNYEQYFGPGTRLTVT.

The V and J genes are TRBV19 and TRBJ1-4, with 8 nucleotides matching TRBD1. Germline CDR1 is LNHDA and CDR2 is SQIVND (reference sequence). CDR3 size: 13 residues. The J segment lost 3 bases and the V segment lost 9 bases, leaving 3 bases of the junction unmatched. The CDR3 DNA reads TGTGCCAGCAGGGGGCTGTCTAATGAAAAACTGTTTTTT. Residues: CASRGLSNEKLFF.

This clonotype occurred many times. The chain recombines TRBV7-8 with TRBJ1-2; TRBD1 matches at 7 bases. V was pared by 1 base and J by 0 bases, with 8 bases of the junction left unmatched. Germline V CDR1 and CDR2: SGHVS, FQNEAQ. The CDR3 contains 17 residues. The CDR3 loop reads CASSLGTGVKANYGYTF. CDR3 nucleotide sequence: TGTGCCAGCAGCTTAGGCACAGGGGTGAAAGCTAACTATGGCTACACCTTC.

There are many counts of this clonotype. The chain is built from TRBV6-1 and TRBJ1-5; unclear D gene. Germline V gives CDR1 MNHNS, CDR2 SASEGT. This CDR3 contains 12 residues. Trimming took off 7 bases at V and 7 bases at J, with 11 bases between the two ends. The CDR3 loop reads CASKAEYQPQHF. CDR3 bases: TGTGCCAGCAAAGCAGAGTACCAGCCCCAGCATTTT.

Concerning this clonotype: This may arise from a read error, as a much more abundant clone is one base away. The V and J genes are TRBV3-1 and TRBJ2-7; no clear D. The CDR3 spans 12 residues. Trimming left V 0 bases short and J 3 bases short, with 3 bases between. The germline gives CDR1 LGHDT, CDR2 YNNKEL (reference sequence). The DNA of the CDR3 is TGTGCCAGCAGCCAAGATCGCTACGAGCAGTACTTC. Protein product: CASSQDRYEQYF.

This clonotype turned up a few times. This sequence joins TRBV30 and TRBJ2-1, with 12 positions matching TRBD1. Germline CDR1 and CDR2: GTSNPN and SVGIG (reference sequence). The CDR3 covers 14 residues. J gave up 9 bases and V 5 bases, and 8 bases lay outside the gene matches. DNA of the CDR3: TGTGCCTGGGGGAGGGGACAGGGGGCCGGTGAGCAGTTCTTC. Translation gives CAWGRGQGAGEQFF. Full variable domain (remainder filled in from reference TRBV30 and TRBJ2-1): SQTIHQWPATLVQPVGSPLSLECTVEGTSNPNLYWYRQAAGRGLQLLFYSVGIGQISSEVPQNLSASRPQDRQFILSSKKLLLSDSGFYLCAWGRGQGAGEQFFGPGTRLTVL.

In DNA form, the CDR3 reads TGCAGTGTCCCAGCTCACCGGGGGGACACAGATACGCAGTATTTT. This codes for CSVPAHRGDTDTQYF. The V and J genes are TRBV20-1 and TRBJ2-3; TRBD2 matches at 7 bases. The V gene end was trimmed by 7 bases and the J gene end by 2 bases; junction bases not matched to a gene: 12. Germline V lookup: CDR1 DFQATT, CDR2 SNEGSKA (reference sequence). CDR3 length equals 15 residues.

Many counts were recorded for this clonotype. The CDR3, as DNA: TGTGCCAGCAGGGAGGGACTCCCTGCGAACACTGAAGCTTTCTTT. Amino acids: CASREGLPANTEAFF. The rearrangement links TRBV2 to TRBJ1-1, with D possibly TRBD1 on 5 matching bases. Trimming stripped 6 bases from V and 1 base from J, with 15 bases between. Germline CDR1 and CDR2: SNHLY and FYNNEI. This CDR3 has 15 residues.

This clonotype was seen ten or more times. The chain carries TRBV10-3 and TRBJ2-1; 10 nucleotides line up with TRBD2. V was clipped by 7 bases and J by 4 bases; unmatched bases: 4. CDR3 length: 14 residues. Germline CDR1 reads ENHRY; CDR2 reads SYGVKD. CDR3 bases: TGTGCCATCACGGCTAGCGGGGGATACAATGAGCAGTTCTTC. Its protein is CAITASGGYNEQFF.

This chain links TRBV20-1 with TRBJ2-7; D possibly corresponds to TRBD1 (5 bases). The CDR3 spans 14 residues. CDR1 and CDR2 (germline): DFQATT, SNEGSKA (reference sequence). V was trimmed by 2 bases and J by 2 bases, leaving 13 bases between them. The CDR3 bases are TGCAGTGCTAGACGCAGGGAAATGACCTACGAGCAGTACTTC. Protein product: CSARRREMTYEQYF.

This clonotype has at least ten counts. The chain has TRBV12-3 or TRBV12-4 and TRBJ1-1, with D possibly TRBD1 on 5 matching bases. Trimming took 3 bases from V and 5 from J, leaving 7 bases between them. The CDR3 sequence is 12 residues long. CDR3 residues: CASSFSGTEAFF. CDR3 DNA: TGTGCCAGCAGTTTTTCAGGGACTGAAGCTTTCTTT.

The chain has TRBV20-1 and TRBJ1-4; unclear D gene. The ends were cut back, 3 bases at V and 7 bases at J, with 9 bases in the middle. Germline-derived CDR1 and CDR2 are DFQATT and SNEGSKA (reference sequence). CDR3 length: 12 amino acids. In nucleotides, the CDR3 is TGCAGTGCTAGTAGGGCTAGTGAAAAACTGTTTTTT. Amino acids: CSASRASEKLFF.

This clonotype came up a few times. The V call is TRBV20-1, the J call TRBJ2-3, with D perhaps being TRBD1 or TRBD2 (5 bases each). This CDR3 contains 14 residues. Germline V gene lookup returns CDR1 DFQATT and CDR2 SNEGSKA (reference sequence). V lost 6 bases and J lost 1, with 14 bases in between. The CDR3 DNA reads as TGCAGTGCCGTGGGGGTAGGAGGCACAGATACGCAGTATTTT. It yields the protein CSAVGVGGTDTQYF.

This clonotype has ten or more counts. CDR3 in amino acids: CASSQEKTGTDTQYF. The CDR3, as DNA: TGTGCCAGCAGCCAAGAGAAGACGGGCACAGATACGCAGTATTTT. This rearrangement joins TRBV14 to TRBJ2-3; D remains ambiguous. The CDR3 loop spans 15 amino acids. The germline V gene encodes CDR1 SGHDN and CDR2 FVKESK. Trimming removed 0 bases at V and 1 base at J, with 8 bases between.

The chain links TRBV7-6 to TRBJ1-2; TRBD1 matches 9 bases. With V trimmed by 1 base and J by 9 bases, 9 bases remained unmatched. Germline assignment: CDR1 SGHVS and CDR2 FNYEAQ. This CDR3 comprises 15 residues. CDR3 residues: CASSLDETGGGCYTF. Written as DNA, the CDR3 is TGTGCCAGCAGCTTAGACGAGACAGGGGGAGGCTGCTACACCTTC.

This clonotype was detected ten times or more. The V gene is TRBV4-1, the J gene TRBJ2-7, with 10 bases that match TRBD1. The germline V gene has CDR1 MGHRA and CDR2 YSYEKL. J lost 4 bases, V lost 3 bases, and 6 bases had no gene match. The CDR3 is 15 amino acids. The CDR3 sequence: CASSQPGQGSYEQYF. The CDR3 DNA sequence: TGCGCCAGCAGCCAGCCGGGACAGGGGAGTTACGAGCAGTACTTC.